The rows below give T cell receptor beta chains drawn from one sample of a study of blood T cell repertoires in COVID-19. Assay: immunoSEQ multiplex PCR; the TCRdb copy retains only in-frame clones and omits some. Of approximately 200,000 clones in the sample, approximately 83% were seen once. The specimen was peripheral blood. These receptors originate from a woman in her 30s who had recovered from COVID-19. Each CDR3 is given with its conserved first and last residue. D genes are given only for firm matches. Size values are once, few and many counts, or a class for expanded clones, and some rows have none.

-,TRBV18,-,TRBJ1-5,CASSTRQPNQPQHF,TGTGCCAGCTCAACCAGACAACCAAATCAGCCCCAGCATTTT
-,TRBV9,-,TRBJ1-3,CASSVGASIAFSGNTIYF,TGTGCCAGCAGCGTAGGAGCCTCGATAGCTTTCTCTGGAAACACCATATATTTT
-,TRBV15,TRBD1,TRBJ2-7,CATSEDRGYEQYF,TGTGCCACCAGCGAAGACAGGGGCTACGAGCAGTACTTC
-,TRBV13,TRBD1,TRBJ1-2,CASSFGQGGIYGYTF,TGTGCCAGCAGCTTTGGACAGGGTGGGATCTATGGCTACACCTTC
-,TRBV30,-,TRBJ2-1,CAWSVLRASYNEQFF,TGTGCCTGGAGTGTCCTACGCGCCTCTTACAATGAGCAGTTCTTC
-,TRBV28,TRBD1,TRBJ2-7,CASSLPFQGALSEQYF,TGTGCCAGCAGTTTACCTTTCCAGGGGGCGTTGTCCGAGCAGTACTTC
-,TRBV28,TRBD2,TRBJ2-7,CASSIGTSGSSYEQYF,TGTGCCAGCAGTATCGGGACTAGCGGGTCCTCCTACGAGCAGTACTTC
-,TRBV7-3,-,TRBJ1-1,CASSLQGIITEAFF,TGTGCCAGCAGCTTACAGGGGATTATCACTGAAGCTTTCTTT
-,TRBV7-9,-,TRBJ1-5,CASSLAGGTQPQHF,TGTGCCAGCAGCTTAGCGGGAGGGACCCAGCCCCAGCATTTT
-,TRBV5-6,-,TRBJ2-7,CASSSLTGHYEQYF,TGTGCCAGCAGCTCATTGACAGGCCACTACGAGCAGTACTTC
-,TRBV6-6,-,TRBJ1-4,CASSPATGTEKLFF,TGTGCCAGCAGCCCGGCCACAGGGACTGAAAAACTGTTTTTT
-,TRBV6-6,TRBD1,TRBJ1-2,CASSYLRTGAGYTF,TGTGCCAGCAGTTACCTCCGGACAGGGGCTGGCTACACCTTC
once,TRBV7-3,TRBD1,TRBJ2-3,CASSYRDSNTDTQYF,TGTGCCAGCAGCTACCGGGACAGCAACACAGATACGCAGTATTTT
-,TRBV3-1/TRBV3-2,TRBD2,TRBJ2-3,CASSLAGAGGTDTQYF,TGTGCCAGCAGCCTCGCGGGAGCGGGAGGGACAGATACGCAGTATTTT
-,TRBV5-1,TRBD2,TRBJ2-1,CASSLRLAGEDNEQFF,TGCGCCAGCAGCTTACGACTAGCGGGAGAAGACAATGAGCAGTTCTTC
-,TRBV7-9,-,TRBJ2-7,CASSQYYEQYF,TGTGCCAGCAGCCAGTACTACGAGCAGTACTTC
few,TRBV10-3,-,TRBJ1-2,CAISGVKGYGYTF,TGTGCCATCAGTGGGGTGAAGGGGTATGGCTACACCTTC
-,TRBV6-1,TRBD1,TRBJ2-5,CASSETGGQETQYF,TGTGCCAGCAGTGAAACAGGGGGCCAAGAGACCCAGTACTTC
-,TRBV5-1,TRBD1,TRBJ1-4,CASSSSGGTNEKLFF,TGCGCCAGCAGCTCCTCAGGGGGAACTAATGAAAAACTGTTTTTT
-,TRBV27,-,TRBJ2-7,CASSGAGSVTYEQYF,TGTGCCAGCAGTGGCGCGGGATCCGTTACCTACGAGCAGTACTTC
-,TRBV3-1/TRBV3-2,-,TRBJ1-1,CASSLDFPLSTEAFF,TGTGCCAGCAGCCTTGACTTCCCATTGAGCACTGAAGCTTTCTTT
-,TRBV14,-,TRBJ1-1,CASGRGVANTEAFF,TGTGCCAGCGGGCGGGGGGTGGCGAACACTGAAGCTTTCTTT
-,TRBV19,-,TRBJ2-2,CASSRRGSGNTGELFF,TGTGCCAGTAGTAGGAGAGGTAGCGGGAACACCGGGGAGCTGTTTTTT
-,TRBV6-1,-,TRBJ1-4,CASSVLAGLRDEKLFF,TGTGCCAGCAGTGTTTTAGCGGGACTTCGGGATGAAAAACTGTTTTTT
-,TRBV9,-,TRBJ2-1,CASSPQRGGGPYNEQFF,TGTGCCAGCAGCCCACAGCGAGGGGGAGGGCCTTACAATGAGCAGTTCTTC
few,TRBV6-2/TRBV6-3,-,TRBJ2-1,CASSPGTQESDEQFF,TGTGCCAGCAGTCCCGGGACTCAAGAGAGCGATGAGCAGTTCTTC
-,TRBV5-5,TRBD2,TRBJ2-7,CASSLGTSGSYEQYF,TGTGCCAGCAGTCTAGGGACTAGCGGGAGCTACGAGCAGTACTTC
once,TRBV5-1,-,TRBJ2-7,CASRPEEVYEQYF,TGCGCCAGCAGACCGGAGGAGGTCTACGAGCAGTACTTC
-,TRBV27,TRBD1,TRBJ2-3,CASSSGGEDTQYF,TGTGCCAGCAGTTCAGGGGGTGAAGATACGCAGTATTTT
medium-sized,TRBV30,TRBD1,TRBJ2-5,CAWISATGGYAETQYF,TGTGCCTGGATCTCCGCGACAGGGGGTTACGCAGAGACCCAGTACTTC
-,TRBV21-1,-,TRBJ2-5,CAIGIGLAGGRQETQYF,TGTGCCATTGGAATCGGACTAGCGGGAGGGCGACAAGAGACCCAGTACTTC
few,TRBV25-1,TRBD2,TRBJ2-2,CASSSVLAENTGELFF,TGTGCCAGCAGTAGTGTCCTAGCGGAGAACACCGGGGAGCTGTTTTTT
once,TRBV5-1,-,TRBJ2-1,CASSLTHSSYNEQFF,TGCGCCAGCAGTCTAACCCACAGCTCCTACAATGAGCAGTTCTTC
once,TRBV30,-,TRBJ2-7,CAWTTGGEQYF,TGTGCCTGGACAACTGGGGGGGAGCAGTACTTC
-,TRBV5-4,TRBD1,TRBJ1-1,CASSLGQGAISVTEAFF,TGTGCCAGCAGCTTGGGACAGGGGGCGATTTCGGTAACTGAAGCTTTCTTT
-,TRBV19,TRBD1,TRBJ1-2,CASQNLGGGQFYGYTF,TGTGCCAGCCAAAACCTAGGGGGCGGACAATTCTATGGCTACACCTTC
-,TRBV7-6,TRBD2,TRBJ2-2,CASSFRTSGRARGELFF,TGTGCCAGCAGCTTTCGGACTAGCGGGAGGGCCCGGGGGGAGCTGTTTTTT
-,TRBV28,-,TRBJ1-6,CASRKGGYYIGSYNSPLHF,TGTGCCAGCCGGAAAGGGGGATATTATATCGGCTCCTATAATTCACCCCTCCACTTT
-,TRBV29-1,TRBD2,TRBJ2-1,CSPKGLTSGSNEQFF,TGCAGCCCCAAGGGATTGACTAGCGGGAGCAATGAGCAGTTCTTC
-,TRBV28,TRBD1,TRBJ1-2,CASSLFYIGTGFFGGYTF,TGTGCCAGCAGTTTGTTCTATATAGGGACAGGGTTTTTCGGTGGCTACACCTTC
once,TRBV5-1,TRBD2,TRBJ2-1,CASSLAVLAGGGEQFF,TGCGCCAGCAGCTTGGCCGTCTTAGCGGGAGGGGGAGAGCAGTTCTTC
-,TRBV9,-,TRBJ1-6,CASSETPRDRPLHF,TGTGCCAGCAGCGAAACGCCCCGGGATCGACCCCTCCACTTT